These 9 T cell receptor beta chains were sequenced from one sample in a study of control samples from healthy donors and cancer patients. Sequencing was performed with immunoSEQ multiplex PCR; in TCRdb, only in-frame clones are kept and a portion is missing. The profile shows about 44,000 clones, roughly 65% of them singletons. The material sequenced was formalin-fixed, paraffin-embedded tissue. All receptors derive from a male donor with melanoma.

V is TRBV7-9 and J is TRBJ1-5; D is perhaps TRBD1 (5 bases). V was shortened by 5 bases and J by 5 bases, with 10 bases between the two germline ends. The CDR3 is made up of 13 amino acids. Germline loops: CDR1 SEHNR, CDR2 FQNEAQ (reference sequence). The CDR3 DNA reads TGTGCCAGCAGCCCCCAGGGAGATCAGCCCCAGCATTTT. Its protein product is CASSPQGDQPQHF.

In its sample, this clone is medium-sized (0.01 to 0.1%). This chain connects TRBV30 to TRBJ2-3; TRBD1 matches 10 bases. Germline lookup yields CDR1 GTSNPN and CDR2 SVGIG (reference sequence). The length of the CDR3 is 15 residues. Trimming cost V 4 bases and J 4 bases; bases outside gene matches: 8. The CDR3 loop is CAWNRGQGFPDTQYF. CDR3 bases: TGTGCCTGGAACAGGGGACAGGGGTTCCCAGATACGCAGTATTTT.

V gene TRBV3-1 (or the pseudogene TRBV3-2) combines with J gene TRBJ2-7; D unclear. Looked up from germline, CDR1 is LGHDT and CDR2 is YNNKEL (reference sequence). The V end lost 1 base, the J end lost 2 bases, and 9 bases lay between the germline ends. The CDR3 covers 14 residues. CDR3 protein: CASSQVSWTYEQYF. The DNA of the CDR3 is TGTGCCAGCAGCCAAGTATCTTGGACCTACGAGCAGTACTTC.

The gene calls are TRBV7-9 and TRBJ2-3, with TRBD1 matching 8 bases. Germline assignment: CDR1 SEHNR and CDR2 FQNEAQ (reference sequence). CDR3 length equals 13 residues. V was pared by 4 bases and J by 4 bases, with 1 base of the junction left unmatched. CDR3 region: CASSYRGADTQYF. The CDR3 nucleotides read TGTGCCAGCAGCTACAGGGGGGCAGATACGCAGTATTTT.

This clone occurred a few times. V is TRBV6-5 and J is TRBJ2-3; D not certain. The CDR3 contains 13 residues. The V end was cut by 2 bases, the J end by 7 bases, with 10 bases between. Germline CDR1 reads MNHEY; CDR2 reads SVGAGI. In DNA, the CDR3 is TGTGCCAGCAGTTACGCGGACCTGCATACGCAGTATTTT. Its protein is CASSYADLHTQYF.

This chain uses TRBV29-1 with TRBJ1-2, with D possibly being TRBD1 (5 bases). This CDR3 spans 12 amino acids. Germline CDR1 and CDR2: SQVTM and ANQGSEA. The DNA for the CDR3 is TGCAGTTCCTCGGGACGGGCAAATGGCTACACCTTC. Amino acids: CSSSGRANGYTF.

This chain joins TRBV28 and TRBJ2-1; TRBD2 agrees at 16 bases. The CDR3 has 18 residues. The germline V gene encodes CDR1 MDHEN and CDR2 SYDVKM. Trimming cost V 5 bases and J 8 bases; bases outside gene matches: 12. CDR3 in DNA: TGTGCCAGCAGTACCACCGGGACTAGCGGGAGGGCCAGCTATGAGCAGTTCTTC. This translates into CASSTTGTSGRASYEQFF.

The chain is built from TRBV5-6 and TRBJ1-2; no clear D. Between the trimmed V and J ends, which lost 3 bases and 3 bases, there was a span of 3 bases. CDR1 and CDR2 from the germline V gene are SGHDT and YYEEEE. CDR3 size: 11 residues. CDR3 loop: CASSYYYGYTF. The CDR3, as DNA: TGTGCCAGCAGCTACTACTATGGCTACACCTTC.

The rearrangement links TRBV21-1 to TRBJ1-5. TRBV21-1 is flagged as a pseudogene. This CDR3 has 17 amino acids. CDR3 DNA sequence: TGTGCCAGCAGCAAAGAGGAGAGGGCGCTAAGCAATCAGCCCCAGCATTTT. This gives the protein CASSKEERALSNQPQHF.